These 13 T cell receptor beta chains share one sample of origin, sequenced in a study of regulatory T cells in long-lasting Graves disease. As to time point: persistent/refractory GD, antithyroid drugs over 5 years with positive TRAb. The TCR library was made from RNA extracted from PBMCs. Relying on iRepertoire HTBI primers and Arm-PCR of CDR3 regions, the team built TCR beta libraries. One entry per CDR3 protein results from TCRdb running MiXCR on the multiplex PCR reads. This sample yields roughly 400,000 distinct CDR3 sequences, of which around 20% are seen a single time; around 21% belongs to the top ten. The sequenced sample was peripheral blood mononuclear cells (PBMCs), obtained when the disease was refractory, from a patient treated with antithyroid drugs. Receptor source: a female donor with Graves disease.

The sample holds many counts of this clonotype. In nucleotides, the CDR3 is TGTGCCATCAGCGACAGGGACTATGAAAAACTGTTTTTT. Encoded protein: CAISDRDYEKLFF. V gene TRBV10-3 combines with J gene TRBJ1-4, with TRBD1 matching 7 bases. The length of the CDR3 is 13 residues. The V gene's germline CDR1 is ENHRY and CDR2 SYGVKD. V shed 6 bases and J 6 bases; nucleotides not matched to a gene: 4.

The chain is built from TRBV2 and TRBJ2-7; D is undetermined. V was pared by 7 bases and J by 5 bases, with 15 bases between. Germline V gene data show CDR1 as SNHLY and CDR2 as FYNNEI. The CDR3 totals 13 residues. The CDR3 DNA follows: TGTGCCAGCACGGCGTCTCCGGCCAACGAGCAGTACTTC. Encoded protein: CASTASPANEQYF.

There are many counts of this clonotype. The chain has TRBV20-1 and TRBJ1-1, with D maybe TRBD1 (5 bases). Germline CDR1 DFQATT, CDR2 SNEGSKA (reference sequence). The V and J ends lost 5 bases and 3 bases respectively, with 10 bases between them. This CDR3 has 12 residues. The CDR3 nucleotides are TGCAGTGCTCCGGGGCTGGACACTGAAGCTTTCTTT. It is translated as CSAPGLDTEAFF.

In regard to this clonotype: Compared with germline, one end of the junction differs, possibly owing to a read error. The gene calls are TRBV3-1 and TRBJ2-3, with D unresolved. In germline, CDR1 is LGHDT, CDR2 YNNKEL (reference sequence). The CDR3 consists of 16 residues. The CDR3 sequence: CASGQDPVVVTDTQYF. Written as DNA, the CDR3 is TGTGCCAGCGGCCAAGATCCCGTCGTCGTCACAGATACGCAGTATTTT.

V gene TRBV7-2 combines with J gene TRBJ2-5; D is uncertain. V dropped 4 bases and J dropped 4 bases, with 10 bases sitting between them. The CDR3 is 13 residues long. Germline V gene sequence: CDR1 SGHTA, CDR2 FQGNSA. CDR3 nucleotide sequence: TGTGCCAGCAGCTCGGACCAATTAGAGACCCAGTACTTC. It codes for CASSSDQLETQYF.

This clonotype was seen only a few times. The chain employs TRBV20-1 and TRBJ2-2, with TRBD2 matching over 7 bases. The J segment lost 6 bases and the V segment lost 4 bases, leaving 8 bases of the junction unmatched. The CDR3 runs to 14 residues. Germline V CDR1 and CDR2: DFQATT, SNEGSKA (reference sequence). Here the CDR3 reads CSATRGSRAGELFF. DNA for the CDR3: TGCAGTGCTACCCGCGGGAGTAGGGCCGGGGAGCTGTTTTTT.

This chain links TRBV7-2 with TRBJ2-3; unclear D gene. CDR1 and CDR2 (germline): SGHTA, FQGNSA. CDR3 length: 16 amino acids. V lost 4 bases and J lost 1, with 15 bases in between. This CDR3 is CASSSQGPPGTDTQYF. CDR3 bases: TGTGCCAGCAGCTCTCAAGGTCCCCCCGGCACAGATACGCAGTATTTT. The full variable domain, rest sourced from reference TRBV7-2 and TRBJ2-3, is GAGVSQSPSNKVTEKGKDVELRCDPISGHTALYWYRQSLGQGLEFLIYFQGNSAPDKSGLPSDRFSAERTGGSVSTLTIQRTQQEDSAVYLCASSSQGPPGTDTQYFGPGTRLTVL.

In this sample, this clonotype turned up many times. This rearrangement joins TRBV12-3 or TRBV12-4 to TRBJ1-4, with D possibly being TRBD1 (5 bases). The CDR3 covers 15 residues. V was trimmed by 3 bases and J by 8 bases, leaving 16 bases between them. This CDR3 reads CASSFGAGGLEKLFF. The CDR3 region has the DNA TGTGCCAGCAGTTTTGGGGCAGGAGGATTGGAAAAACTGTTTTTT.

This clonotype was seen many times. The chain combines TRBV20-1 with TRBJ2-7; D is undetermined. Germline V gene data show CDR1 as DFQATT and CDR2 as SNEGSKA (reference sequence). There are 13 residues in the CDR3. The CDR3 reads CSGSQDGNYEQYF. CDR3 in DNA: TGCAGCGGCTCGCAGGACGGCAACTACGAGCAGTACTTC.

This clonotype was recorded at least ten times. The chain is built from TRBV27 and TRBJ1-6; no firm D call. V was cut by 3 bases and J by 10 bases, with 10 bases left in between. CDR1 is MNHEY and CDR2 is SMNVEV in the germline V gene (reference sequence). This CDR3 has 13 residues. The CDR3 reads CASSFTPESPLHF. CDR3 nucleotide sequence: TGTGCCAGCAGTTTTACTCCAGAGTCACCCCTCCACTTT.

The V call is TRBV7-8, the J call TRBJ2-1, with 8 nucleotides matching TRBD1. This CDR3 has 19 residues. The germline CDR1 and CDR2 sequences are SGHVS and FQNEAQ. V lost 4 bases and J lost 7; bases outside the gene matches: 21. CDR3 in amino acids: CASSSRGSVRPGGSNEQFF. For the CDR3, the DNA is TGTGCCAGCAGCTCCCGCGGAAGTGTTAGGCCAGGGGGCTCAAATGAGCAGTTCTTC.

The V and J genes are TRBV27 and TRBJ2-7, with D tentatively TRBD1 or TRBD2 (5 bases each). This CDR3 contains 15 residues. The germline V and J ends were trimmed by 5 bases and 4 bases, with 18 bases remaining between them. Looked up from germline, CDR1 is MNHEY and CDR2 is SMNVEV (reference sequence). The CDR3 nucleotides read TGTGCCAGCAGTACAAACCGGGACGGAACATACGAGCAGTACTTC. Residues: CASSTNRDGTYEQYF.

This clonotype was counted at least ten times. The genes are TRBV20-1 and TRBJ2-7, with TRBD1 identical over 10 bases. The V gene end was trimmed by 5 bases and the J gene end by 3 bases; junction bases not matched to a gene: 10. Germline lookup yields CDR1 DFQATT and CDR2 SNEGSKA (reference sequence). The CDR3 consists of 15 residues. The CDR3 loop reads CSAAETGGVIYEQYF. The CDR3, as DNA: TGCAGTGCTGCGGAGACAGGGGGCGTGATCTACGAGCAGTACTTC.